This record looks at one TCR beta chain sequence and its context. It differs at one base from a far larger clone, so likely a read error. CDR3 size: 15 residues. Trimming took 5 bases from V and 4 from J; bases not matched to a gene: 4. Germline V gene sequence: CDR1 SGHTA, CDR2 FQGTGA. This specimen comes from a study of shared clonotypes between healthy human individuals. Sequenced by immunoSEQ multiplex PCR; TCRdb stores in-frame clones only, minus some. The sample comprises about a million clones, about 80% of which are singletons, and more than 0.85% rests with the top ten. The material sequenced was memory CD4+ T cells from PBMCs. Subset meaning: CD45RA-negative fraction. The chain has TRBV7-3 and TRBJ2-3; 12 nucleotides align to TRBD1. The sequence was collected from a man younger than 30 in good health. Some clones in this sample may be carry-over from other donors' samples. The CDR3 nucleotides are TGTGCCAGCAGCACCGGGACAGGGGGCGCAGATACGCAGTATTTT. Translation: CASSTGTGGADTQYF. Combining the CDR3 with reference TRBV7-3 and TRBJ2-3 gives the whole variable domain GAGVSQTPSNKVTEKGKYVELRCDPISGHTALYWYRQSLGQGPEFLIYFQGTGAADDSGLPNDRFFAVRPEGSVSTLKIQRTERGDSAVYLCASSTGTGGADTQYFGPGTRLTVL.